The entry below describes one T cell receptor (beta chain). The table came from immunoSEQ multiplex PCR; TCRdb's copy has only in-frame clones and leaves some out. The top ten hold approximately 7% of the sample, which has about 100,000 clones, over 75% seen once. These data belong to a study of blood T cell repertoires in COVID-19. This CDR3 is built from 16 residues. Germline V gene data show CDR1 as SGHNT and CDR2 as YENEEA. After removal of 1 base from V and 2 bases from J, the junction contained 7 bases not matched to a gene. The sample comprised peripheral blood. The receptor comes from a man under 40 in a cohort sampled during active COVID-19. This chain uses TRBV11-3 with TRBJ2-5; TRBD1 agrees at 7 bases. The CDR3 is CASSLGDRVRQETQYF. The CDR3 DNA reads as TGTGCCAGCAGCTTAGGAGACAGGGTCAGGCAAGAGACCCAGTACTTC.